The 12 T cell receptor beta chains listed next were all sequenced from one sample in a study of early T cells in non-severe SARS-CoV-2 infection. Using its own MiXCR run on the 5' RACE reads, TCRdb lists one record per CDR3 protein. The table includes some 71,000 distinct CDR3 sequences, approximately 13% detected once. Sequencing input: whole blood. Receptor source: an adult who was a healthcare worker with PCR-confirmed SARS-CoV-2 infection or an uninfected control (not recorded which).

This chain uses TRBV7-8 with TRBJ2-1, with 9 bases that match TRBD2. Germline CDR1 is SGHVS and CDR2 is FQNEAQ. With 6 bases clipped from V and 0 bases from J, the junction kept 6 bases outside the gene matches. CDR3 length: 16 residues. CDR3 in amino acids: CASRTVAGASYNEQFF. Written as DNA, the CDR3 is TGTGCCAGCAGAACTGTAGCGGGGGCCTCCTACAATGAGCAGTTCTTC.

This clonotype was found a few times. The genes are TRBV16 and TRBJ1-1; D is uncertain. The CDR3 runs 11 residues. Germline V CDR1 and CDR2: KGHSY, FQNENV. Trimming pared 6 bases from V and 7 bases from J, leaving 9 bases between. Here the CDR3 reads CASRRTGEAFF. The DNA for the CDR3 is TGTGCCAGCAGGCGGACGGGTGAAGCTTTCTTT.

The V and J genes are TRBV7-6 and TRBJ2-1; perhaps TRBD1 as D (6 bases). V lost 2 bases and J lost 5, with 10 bases in between. The CDR3 length is 14 residues. CDR1 is SGHVS, CDR2 FNYEAQ, per germline. The chain's CDR3 is CASSLTGSHNEQFF. The CDR3 DNA sequence: TGTGCCAGCAGCTTAACAGGGTCCCACAATGAGCAGTTCTTC.

In this sample, this clonotype turned up a few times. The rearrangement joins TRBV29-1 to TRBJ2-7; D gene uncertain. CDR1 is SQVTM, CDR2 ANQGSEA, per germline. The V gene lost 8 bases and the J gene lost 0 bases, with 11 bases spanning the gap. The CDR3 has 12 residues. CDR3 protein: CSCQTASYEQYF. Written as DNA, the CDR3 is TGCAGCTGCCAGACGGCCTCCTACGAGCAGTACTTC.

This clonotype was detected many times. The CDR3 DNA reads TGTGCCATCAGTGAGCCCTCGGGGCAATACAATGAGCAGTTCTTC. Its translation is CAISEPSGQYNEQFF. The chain uses TRBV10-3 and TRBJ2-1, with D perhaps matching TRBD1 or TRBD2 (5 bases each). CDR1 ENHRY and CDR2 SYGVKD come from the germline V gene. Trimming stripped 2 bases from V and 4 bases from J, with 12 bases between. CDR3 length: 15 amino acids.

There are a few counts of this clonotype. V and J are TRBV12-3 or TRBV12-4 and TRBJ2-1, with TRBD2 matching over 10 bases. CDR3 length equals 18 residues. V lost 2 bases, J lost 0 bases, and 7 bases stayed unmatched. CDR3 in DNA: TGTGCCAGCAGTTTATTTAGCGGGGGGAAAAGCTCCTACAATGAGCAGTTCTTC. This gives the protein CASSLFSGGKSSYNEQFF.

Notes on this clonotype: The germline gene is not matched at one end of the junction; a read error may be the cause. This chain links TRBV28 with TRBJ1-6; 10 nucleotides align to TRBD1. Germline-derived CDR1 and CDR2 are MDHEN and SYDVKM. The CDR3 is made up of 15 amino acids. CDR3 nucleotides: TGTGCCAGCAGTTTTCCGGGACAGGGGTCTTCACCCCTCCACTTC. It specifies CASSFPGQGSSPLHF.

This clonotype was seen a handful of times. The chain combines TRBV29-1 with TRBJ2-2; the D gene is possibly TRBD2 (6 bases). The CDR3 extends over 14 amino acids. V gave up 6 bases and J gave up 1 base, with 12 bases separating them. Germline-derived CDR1 and CDR2 are SQVTM and ANQGSEA. The CDR3 sequence is CSVTPAGNTGELFF. CDR3 nucleotide sequence: TGCAGCGTGACCCCAGCGGGGAACACCGGGGAGCTGTTTTTT.

This clonotype showed up just a few times. The V gene is TRBV6-6, the J gene TRBJ1-1; TRBD1 might be the D (6 bases). Germline V gives CDR1 MNHNY, CDR2 SVGAGI (reference sequence). This CDR3 region has 15 residues. Trimming removed 5 bases from V and 2 bases from J, with 15 bases in between. As DNA, the CDR3 is TGTGCCAGCAGTATCCAGGGGAGGGTTAACACTGAAGCTTTCTTT. Translation gives CASSIQGRVNTEAFF.

The rearrangement links TRBV7-2 to TRBJ2-3; 7 positions match TRBD1. This CDR3 is built from 14 residues. The V gene's germline CDR1 is SGHTA and CDR2 FQGNSA. With V trimmed by 3 bases and J by 3 bases, 3 bases remained unmatched. The CDR3 bases are TGTGCCAGCAGCTTGGACAGGTCGACAGATACGCAGTATTTT. It yields the protein CASSLDRSTDTQYF.

This clonotype was recorded a few times. V is TRBV7-2 and J is TRBJ2-3, with TRBD2 identical over 11 bases. The CDR3 is made up of 17 amino acids. Unmatched junction bases numbered 7, after V lost 2 bases and J lost 3 bases. The V gene's germline CDR1 is SGHTA and CDR2 FQGNSA. The CDR3 spells CASSLRLAGGWTDTQYF. In nucleotides, the CDR3 is TGTGCCAGCAGCTTACGGCTAGCGGGGGGTTGGACAGATACGCAGTATTTT.

The sample holds a few counts of this clonotype. The chain joins TRBV7-2 to TRBJ1-3, with 7 positions matching TRBD1. After removal of 4 bases from V and 0 bases from J, the junction contained 0 bases not matched to a gene. The CDR3 has 14 amino acids. Germline CDR1 SGHTA, CDR2 FQGNSA. CDR3: CASSWDSSGNTIYF. For the CDR3, the DNA is TGTGCCAGCAGCTGGGACAGCTCTGGAAACACCATATATTTT.